The T cell receptor (beta chain) described here comes from a study of identical twins. The study's findings and limits: Memory repertoires showed no such pattern, whereas abundant cord blood beta clonotypes carried fewer insertions. Models underestimated how often monozygotic twins shared out-of-frame TCR alpha.

There were only healthy Caucasians among the donors. This CDR3 region has 18 residues. Trimming removed 2 bases from V and 1 base from J; junction bases left unmatched: 11. CDR1 is MNHEY and CDR2 is SVGAGI in the germline V gene. In the case of this clonotype: The antigen is unknown.

TCRdb re-analysed the 5' RACE reads in MiXCR, keeping a single row per CDR3 protein. The sample lists about 530,000 distinct CDR3 sequences; roughly 15% were seen once. These records were also assigned to another study, of yellow fever vaccine responses in identical twins.

The TCR was taken from a woman younger than 35 in good health. The V gene is TRBV6-5, the J gene TRBJ2-3; the match to TRBD2 covers 8 bases. The source material was CD4+ T cells sorted from blood. The CDR3 here is CASSYGLAGGTGTDTQYF. The CDR3, as DNA: TGTGCCAGCAGTTACGGGCTAGCGGGCGGGACGGGCACAGATACGCAGTATTTT.